This entry features one T cell receptor (beta chain) sequence. Method: immunoSEQ multiplex PCR; TCRdb's copy keeps in-frame clones and lacks some. Of some 80,000 clones listed, around 97% are singletons. The entry originates in a study of technical replicates of blood from a handful of donors. The CDR3 is made up of 12 amino acids. Trimming stripped 6 bases from V and 4 bases from J, with 9 bases between. Sequencing was performed on T cells isolated from PBMCs. V usage is TRBV23-1 and J usage is TRBJ2-5; maybe TRBD2 (5 bases). TRBV23-1 is noted as an ORF with a role that remains uncertain. The receptor comes from a human donor in good health. CDR3 region: CASSPGGETQYF. CDR3 nucleotide sequence: TGCGCCAGCAGCCCTGGAGGAGAGACCCAGTACTTC.